The sequence of this T cell receptor (beta chain) was determined in a study of blood T cell repertoires in COVID-19. Study at large: Acute and convalescent COVID-19 samples came from the United States, Italy and Spain. PBMCs, B-cell-depleted T cells, or T cells provided the cDNA or gDNA that made up the material.

Profiled with immunoSEQ multiplex PCR; TCRdb holds only in-frame clones, not every one. The sample lists fewer than 25,000 clones; about 86% were seen once. This CDR3 region has 15 residues. Germline CDR1 and CDR2: MNHEY and SVGAGI. V trimming: 2 bases; J trimming: 6 bases; junction bases outside the gene matches: 7. The receptor was isolated from a man between 65 and 79 years old with acute or convalescent COVID-19. Sequencing input: peripheral blood. This chain joins TRBV6-5 and TRBJ2-3; 8 bases agree with TRBD2. The CDR3 is CASSYGGGGIDTQYF. The CDR3 coding sequence is TGTGCCAGCAGTTACGGGGGCGGGGGGATCGATACGCAGTATTTT.